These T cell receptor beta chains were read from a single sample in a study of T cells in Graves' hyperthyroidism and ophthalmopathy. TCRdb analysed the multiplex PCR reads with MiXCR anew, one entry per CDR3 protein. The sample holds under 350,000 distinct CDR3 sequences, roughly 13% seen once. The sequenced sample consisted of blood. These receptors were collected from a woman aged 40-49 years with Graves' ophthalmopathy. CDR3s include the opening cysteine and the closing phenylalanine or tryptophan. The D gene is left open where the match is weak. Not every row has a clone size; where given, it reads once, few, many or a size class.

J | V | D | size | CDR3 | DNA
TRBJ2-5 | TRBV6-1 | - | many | CASSYGTKRETQYF | TGTGCCAGCAGCTACGGGACCAAACGGGAGACCCAGTACTTC
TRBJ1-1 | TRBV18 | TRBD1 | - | CASSSGTDSEAFF | TGTGCCAGCTCGTCCGGGACAGATTCTGAAGCTTTCTTT
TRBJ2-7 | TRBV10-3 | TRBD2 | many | CAISETGGFSYEQYF | TGTGCCATCAGTGAGACGGGGGGGTTCTCCTACGAGCAGTACTTC
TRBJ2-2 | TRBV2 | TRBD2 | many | CASSASGGRTGELFF | TGTGCCAGCAGCGCAAGCGGGGGCAGGACCGGGGAGCTGTTTTTT
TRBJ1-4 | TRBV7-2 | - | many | CASSFRPNEKLFF | TGTGCCAGCAGCTTTAGGCCTAATGAAAAACTGTTTTTT
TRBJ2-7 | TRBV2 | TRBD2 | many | CASNKRESPYEQYF | TGTGCCAGCAATAAGCGGGAGAGTCCCTACGAGCAGTACTTC
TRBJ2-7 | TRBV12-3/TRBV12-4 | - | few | CASSLTAGPSPYEQYF | TGTGCCAGCAGTCTGACCGCGGGACCCTCTCCCTACGAGCAGTACTTC
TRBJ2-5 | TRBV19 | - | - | CASNPGFARETQYF | TGTGCCAGTAACCCAGGGTTTGCTCGGGAGACCCAGTACTTC
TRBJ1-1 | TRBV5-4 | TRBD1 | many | CASSLSRDRGLGTEAFF | TGTGCCAGCAGCCTGAGCCGGGACAGGGGGCTGGGCACTGAAGCTTTCTTT
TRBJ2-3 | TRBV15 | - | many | CATSRGGVRGNTQYF | TGTGCCACCAGCAGAGGCGGGGTTCGAGGGAATACGCAGTATTTT
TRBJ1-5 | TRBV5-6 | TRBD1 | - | CASSFRTGGSFQPQHF | TGTGCCAGCAGCTTTCGGACAGGCGGGAGCTTCCAGCCCCAGCATTTT
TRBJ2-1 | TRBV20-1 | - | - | CSARGLNNEQFF | TGCAGTGCTAGAGGGTTGAACAATGAGCAGTTCTTC
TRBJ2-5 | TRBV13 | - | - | CASSSTQSETQYF | TGTGCCAGCAGCTCGACACAATCGGAGACCCAGTACTTC
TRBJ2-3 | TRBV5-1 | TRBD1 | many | CASSPTGAQSDTQYF | TGCGCCAGCAGCCCGACAGGGGCGCAATCAGATACGCAGTATTTT